In this sample, the clone carrying this T cell receptor (beta chain) turned up a few times. Its antigen is currently unknown. In blood CD8+ and CD4+ T cells, TCR beta underwent sequencing. Negative isolation yielded CD4+ and CD8+ T cells, and FACS enriched TEMRA cells. These data originate in a study of CD8 T cells in Susac syndrome. Whole-study findings and limits: By the study's own acknowledgment, its TCR sequencing and HLA analysis included relatively few individuals.

This CDR3 contains 15 residues. The J segment lost 5 bases and the V segment lost 4 bases, leaving 12 bases of the junction unmatched. Per the germline V gene, CDR1 is SGHRS and CDR2 is YFSETQ. Random hexamers were used to reverse transcribe the RNA input (roughly 0.5 to 1 ug). A multiplex approach, immunoSEQ multiplex PCR, amplified TCR beta CDR3 across 54 Vbeta and 13 Jbeta. TCRdb re-derived calls from the immunoSEQ multiplex PCR reads in MiXCR, one entry per CDR3 protein. The sample contains about 150,000 distinct CDR3 sequences, approximately 94% of which appear only once. V and J are TRBV5-1 and TRBJ2-7, with 7 bases fitting TRBD1. Sequencing used CD8+ T cells from PBMCs. The receptor was derived from a human donor with multiple sclerosis. The DNA for the CDR3 is TGCGCCAGCAGCGTGTGGGGACAGCCATCGGACGAGCAGTACTTC. Encoded protein: CASSVWGQPSDEQYF.